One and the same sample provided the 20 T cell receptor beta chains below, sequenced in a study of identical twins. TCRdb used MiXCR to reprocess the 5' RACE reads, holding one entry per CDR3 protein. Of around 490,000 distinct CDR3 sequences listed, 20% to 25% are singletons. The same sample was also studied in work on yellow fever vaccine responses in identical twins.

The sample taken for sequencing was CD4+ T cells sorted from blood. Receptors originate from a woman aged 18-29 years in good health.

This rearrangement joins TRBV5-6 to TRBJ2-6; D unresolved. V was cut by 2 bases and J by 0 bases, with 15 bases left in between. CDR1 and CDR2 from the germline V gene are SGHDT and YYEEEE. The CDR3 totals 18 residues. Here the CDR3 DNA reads TGTGCCAGCAGCTTAGGTCGCCAGGTACACTCTGGGGCCAACGTCCTGACTTTC. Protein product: CASSLGRQVHSGANVLTF. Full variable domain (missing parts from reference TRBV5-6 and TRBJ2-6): DAGVTQSPTHLIKTRGQQVTLRCSPKSGHDTVSWYQQALGQGPQFIFQYYEEEERQRGNFPDRFSGHQFPNYSSELNVNALLLGDSALYLCASSLGRQVHSGANVLTFGAGSRLTVL.

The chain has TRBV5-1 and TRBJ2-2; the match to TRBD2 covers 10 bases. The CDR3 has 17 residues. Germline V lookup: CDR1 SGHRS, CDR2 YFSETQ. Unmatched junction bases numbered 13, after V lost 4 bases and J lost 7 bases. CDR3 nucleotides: TGCGCCAGCAGCCAACCCCGACTAGCGGGTTGGGGCGGGGAGCTGTTTTTT. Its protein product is CASSQPRLAGWGGELFF. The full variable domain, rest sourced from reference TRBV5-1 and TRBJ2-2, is KAGVTQTPRYLIKTRGQQVTLSCSPISGHRSVSWYQQTPGQGLQFLFEYFSETQRNKGNFPGRFSGRQFSNSRSEMNVSTLELGDSALYLCASSQPRLAGWGGELFFGEGSRLTVL.

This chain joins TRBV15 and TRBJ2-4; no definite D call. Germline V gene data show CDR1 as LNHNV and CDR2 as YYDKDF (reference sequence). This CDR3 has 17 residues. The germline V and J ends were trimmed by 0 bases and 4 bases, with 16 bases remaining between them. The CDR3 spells CATSRDQMVSPKNIQYF. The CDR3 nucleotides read TGTGCCACCAGCAGAGATCAAATGGTTTCGCCAAAAAACATTCAGTACTTC.

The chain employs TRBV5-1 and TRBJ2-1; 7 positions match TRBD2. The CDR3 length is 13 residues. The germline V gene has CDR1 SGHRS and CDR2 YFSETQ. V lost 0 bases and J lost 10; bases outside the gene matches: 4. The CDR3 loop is CASSLGLLAEQFF. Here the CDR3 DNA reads TGCGCCAGCAGCTTGGGGCTACTAGCGGAGCAGTTCTTC. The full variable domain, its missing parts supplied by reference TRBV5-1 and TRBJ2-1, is KAGVTQTPRYLIKTRGQQVTLSCSPISGHRSVSWYQQTPGQGLQFLFEYFSETQRNKGNFPGRFSGRQFSNSRSEMNVSTLELGDSALYLCASSLGLLAEQFFGPGTRLTVL.

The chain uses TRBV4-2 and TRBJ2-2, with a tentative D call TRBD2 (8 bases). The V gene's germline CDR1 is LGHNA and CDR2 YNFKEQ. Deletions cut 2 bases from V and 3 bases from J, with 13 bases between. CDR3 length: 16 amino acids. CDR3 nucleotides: TGTGCCAGCAGCCAAAGGGGGCGGGAGGACACCGGGGAGCTGTTTTTT. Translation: CASSQRGREDTGELFF.

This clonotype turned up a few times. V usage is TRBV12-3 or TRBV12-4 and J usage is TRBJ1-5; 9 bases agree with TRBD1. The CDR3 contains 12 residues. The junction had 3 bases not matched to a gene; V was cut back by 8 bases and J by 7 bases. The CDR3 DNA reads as TGTGCCAGCCGGACAGGGGTGCAGCCCCAGCATTTT. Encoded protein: CASRTGVQPQHF.

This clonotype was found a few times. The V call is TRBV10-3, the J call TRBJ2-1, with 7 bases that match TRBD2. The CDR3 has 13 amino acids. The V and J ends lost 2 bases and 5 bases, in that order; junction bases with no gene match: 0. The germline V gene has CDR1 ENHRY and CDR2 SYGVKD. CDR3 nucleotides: TGTGCCATCAGTGAGAGCGGGAACAATGAGCAGTTCTTC. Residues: CAISESGNNEQFF.

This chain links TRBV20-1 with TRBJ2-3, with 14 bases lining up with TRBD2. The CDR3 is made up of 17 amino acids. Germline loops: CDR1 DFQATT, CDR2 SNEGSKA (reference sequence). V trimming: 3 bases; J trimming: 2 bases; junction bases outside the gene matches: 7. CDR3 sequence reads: CSASWTSGGPLTDTQYF. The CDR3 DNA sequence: TGCAGTGCTAGTTGGACTAGCGGGGGGCCACTCACAGATACGCAGTATTTT.

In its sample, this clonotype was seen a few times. The DNA for the CDR3 is TGTGCCAGCAGCCCCTCCCAAGGGCAGTACTTC. As protein: CASSPSQGQYF. V and J are TRBV11-2 and TRBJ2-7; D remains unclear. This CDR3 is built from 11 residues. V lost 5 bases to trimming and J lost 9 bases, with 11 bases between them. CDR1 is SGHAT, CDR2 FQNNGV, per germline.

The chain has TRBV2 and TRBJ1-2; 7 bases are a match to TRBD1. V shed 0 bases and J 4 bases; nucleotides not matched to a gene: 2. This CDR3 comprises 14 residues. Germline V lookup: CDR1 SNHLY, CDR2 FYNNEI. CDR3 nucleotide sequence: TGTGCCAGCAGTGAAGCGGGACAGAGCTATGGCTACACCTTC. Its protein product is CASSEAGQSYGYTF. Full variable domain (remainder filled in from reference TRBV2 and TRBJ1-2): EPEVTQTPSHQVTQMGQEVILRCVPISNHLYFYWYRQILGQKVEFLVSFYNNEISEKSEIFDDQFSVERPDGSNFTLKIRSTKLEDSAMYFCASSEAGQSYGYTFGSGTRLTVV.

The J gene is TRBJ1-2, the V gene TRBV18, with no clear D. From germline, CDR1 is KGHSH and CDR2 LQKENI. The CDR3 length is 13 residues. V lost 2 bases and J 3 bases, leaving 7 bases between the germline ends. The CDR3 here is CASSPRPDYGYTF. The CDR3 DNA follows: TGTGCCAGCTCACCAAGACCAGACTATGGCTACACCTTC.

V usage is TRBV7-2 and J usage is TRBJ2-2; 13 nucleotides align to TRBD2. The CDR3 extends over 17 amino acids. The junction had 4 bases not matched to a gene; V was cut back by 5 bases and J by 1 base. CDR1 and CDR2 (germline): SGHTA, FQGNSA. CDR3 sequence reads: CASSPGLAGRNTGELFF. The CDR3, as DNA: TGTGCCAGCAGCCCGGGACTAGCGGGGAGGAACACCGGGGAGCTGTTTTTT.

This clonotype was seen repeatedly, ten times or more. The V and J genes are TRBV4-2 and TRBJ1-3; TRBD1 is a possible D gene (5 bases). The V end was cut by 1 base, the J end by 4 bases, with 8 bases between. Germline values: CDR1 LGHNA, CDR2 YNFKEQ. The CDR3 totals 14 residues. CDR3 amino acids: CASSQGGPGNTIYF. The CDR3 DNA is TGTGCCAGCAGCCAAGGGGGCCCCGGAAACACCATATATTTT.

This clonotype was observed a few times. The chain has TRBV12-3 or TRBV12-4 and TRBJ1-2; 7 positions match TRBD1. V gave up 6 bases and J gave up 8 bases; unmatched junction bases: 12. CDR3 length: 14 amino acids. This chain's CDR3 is CASSLTGTVRGYTF. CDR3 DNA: TGTGCCAGCAGCCTTACTGGGACAGTGCGGGGCTACACCTTC.

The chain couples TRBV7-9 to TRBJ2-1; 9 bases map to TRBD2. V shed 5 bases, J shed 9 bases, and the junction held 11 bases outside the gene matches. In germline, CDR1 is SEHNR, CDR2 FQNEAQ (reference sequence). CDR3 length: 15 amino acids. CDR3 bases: TGTGCCAGCAGCCCGCGGGAGGGAGGTTTGGTTGAGCAGTTCTTC. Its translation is CASSPREGGLVEQFF. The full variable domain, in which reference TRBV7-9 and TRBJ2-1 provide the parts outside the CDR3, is DTGVSQNPRHKITKRGQNVTFRCDPISEHNRLYWYRQTLGQGPEFLTYFQNEAQLEKSRLLSDRFSAERPKGSFSTLEIQRTEQGDSAMYLCASSPREGGLVEQFFGPGTRLTVL.

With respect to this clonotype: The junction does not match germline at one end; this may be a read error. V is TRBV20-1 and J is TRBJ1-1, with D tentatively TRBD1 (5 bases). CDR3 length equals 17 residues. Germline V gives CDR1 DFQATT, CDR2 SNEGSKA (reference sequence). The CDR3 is CCARVAGWRGVNTEAFF. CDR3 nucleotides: TGCTGTGCTAGAGTCGCAGGGTGGCGAGGGGTGAACACTGAAGCTTTCTTT.

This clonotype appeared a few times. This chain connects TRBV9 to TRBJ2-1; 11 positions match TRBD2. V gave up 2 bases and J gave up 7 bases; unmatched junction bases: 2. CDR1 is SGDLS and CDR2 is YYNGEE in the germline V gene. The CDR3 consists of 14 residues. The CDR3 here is CASSVGTSGNEQFF. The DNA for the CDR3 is TGTGCCAGCAGCGTTGGGACTAGCGGAAATGAGCAGTTCTTC.

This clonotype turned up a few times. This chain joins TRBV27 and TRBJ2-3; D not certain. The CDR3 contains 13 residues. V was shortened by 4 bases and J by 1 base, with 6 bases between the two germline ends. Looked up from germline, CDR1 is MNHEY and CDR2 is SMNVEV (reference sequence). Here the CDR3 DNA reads TGTGCCAGCAGTTCCTATGGCACAGATACGCAGTATTTT. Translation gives CASSSYGTDTQYF.

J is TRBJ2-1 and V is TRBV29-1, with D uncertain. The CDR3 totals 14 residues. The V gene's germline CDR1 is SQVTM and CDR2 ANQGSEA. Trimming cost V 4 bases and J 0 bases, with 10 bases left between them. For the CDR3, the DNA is TGCAGCGTTGCCCCCGGATTCTCCTACAATGAGCAGTTCTTC. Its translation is CSVAPGFSYNEQFF.

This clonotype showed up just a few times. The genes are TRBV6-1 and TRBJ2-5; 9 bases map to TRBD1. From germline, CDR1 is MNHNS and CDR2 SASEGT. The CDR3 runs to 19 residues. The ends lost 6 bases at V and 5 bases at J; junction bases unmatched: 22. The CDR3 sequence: CASSFRDRDFRTSVETQYF. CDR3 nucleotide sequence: TGTGCCAGCAGCTTCCGGGACAGGGACTTTCGAACTAGCGTGGAGACCCAGTACTTC.